This T cell receptor beta chain was observed in a study of PD-1 blockade in classical Hodgkin lymphoma. On the study more broadly: On a schedule of every 2 weeks, patients received nivolumab 3 mg/kg intravenously.

Assay: immunoSEQ multiplex PCR; the TCRdb copy retains only in-frame clones and omits some. The sample lists some 93,000 clones; 89% were seen once. Study-level results: CD4+ TCR diversity rose significantly by C4D1, and CD8+ TCR diversity did not. Newly diagnosed patients were said to have less baseline TCR diversity than healthy donors did.

Autologous stem cell transplantation was followed by relapse in every patient, and brentuximab vedotin exposure varied. Responses achieved at best were complete response, partial response or progressive disease. Comment on this clone: The antigen remains unidentified.

Germline V gives CDR1 SGDLS, CDR2 YYNGEE. This CDR3 comprises 14 residues. V was trimmed by 4 bases and J by 1 base, leaving 8 bases between them. The rearrangement joins TRBV9 to TRBJ2-2; D not resolved. This clonotype originated in a human donor with classical Hodgkin lymphoma. This specimen was peripheral blood mononuclear cells (PBMCs), taken before the second cycle of nivolumab. The CDR3 nucleotides read TGTGCCAGCAGCCCAGCGATGAACACCGGGGAGCTGTTTTTT. The encoded protein is CASSPAMNTGELFF.